The 25 T cell receptor beta chains below were found in one sample sequenced in a study of T-cell reconstitution after alpha-beta-depleted transplantation in children. Molecular barcoding with unique molecular identifiers was used for the TCRbeta library. TCRdb called the PCR reads again in MiXCR, with one record for every CDR3 protein. The data show around 960,000 distinct CDR3 sequences, with roughly 31% seen just once and roughly 27% held by the top ten. The sequencing used PBMCs, mostly from graft donor cells, collected 360 days after TCRalphabeta/CD19-depleted stem cell transplant. All receptors derive from a boy less than two years old who had a stem cell transplant for SCID, so the T cells may come from the graft donor.

This chain connects TRBV10-2 to TRBJ2-6; TRBD2 matches at 8 bases. CDR3 size: 16 residues. The germline V gene encodes CDR1 WSHSY and CDR2 SAAADI. Trimming cost V 7 bases and J 0 bases; bases outside gene matches: 5. CDR3 residues: CASTSGGPSGANVLTF. The CDR3, as DNA: TGCGCCAGCACGAGCGGGGGACCCTCTGGGGCCAACGTCCTGACTTTC.

The chain combines TRBV6-5 with TRBJ1-2; TRBD1 might be the D (6 bases). Trimming took 0 bases from V and 8 from J, leaving 13 bases between them. This CDR3 contains 14 residues. Germline CDR1 is MNHEY and CDR2 is SVGAGI. In nucleotides, the CDR3 is TGTGCCAGCAGTTACTCCGGAGGGGGGGAGGGCTACACCTTC. Encoded protein: CASSYSGGGEGYTF.

The chain is built from TRBV20-1 and TRBJ2-1; D tentatively fits TRBD1 or TRBD2 (6 bases each). Germline CDR1 reads DFQATT; CDR2 reads SNEGSKA (reference sequence). The V and J ends lost 7 bases and 4 bases respectively, with 14 bases between them. The CDR3 contains 13 residues. The CDR3 DNA follows: TGCAGTGGGTCAGGGGAGGTATACAATGAGCAGTTCTTC. Amino acids: CSGSGEVYNEQFF.

The rearrangement links TRBV9 to TRBJ2-7; no clear D. This CDR3 has 14 residues. Germline V gene sequence: CDR1 SGDLS, CDR2 YYNGEE. Trimming pared 0 bases from V and 1 base from J, leaving 8 bases between. CDR3: CASSVEYGSYEQYF. The CDR3 region has the DNA TGTGCCAGCAGCGTAGAGTATGGATCCTACGAGCAGTACTTC.

The chain has TRBV6-5 and TRBJ1-1, with D tentatively TRBD1 (6 bases). With 4 bases removed from V and 3 bases from J, the gap between germline ends came to 18 bases. CDR1 and CDR2 (germline): MNHEY, SVGAGI. The CDR3 contains 16 residues. The DNA for the CDR3 is TGTGCCAGCAGTTCGGAGAAAGGACAGCCTTACACTGAAGCTTTCTTT. Amino acids: CASSSEKGQPYTEAFF.

The chain employs TRBV12-3 or TRBV12-4 and TRBJ1-5, with unresolved D. V was trimmed by 3 bases and J by 0 bases, leaving 6 bases between them. The CDR3 has 14 residues. The CDR3 sequence: CASSFVYSNQPQHF. CDR3 nucleotides: TGTGCCAGCAGTTTCGTATATAGCAATCAGCCCCAGCATTTT.

In its sample, this clonotype was seen many times. The CDR3 bases are TGTGCCAGCAGTCGACAGGGTTCGGTCTACGAGCAGTACTTC. Translating it yields CASSRQGSVYEQYF. The V gene is TRBV12-3 or TRBV12-4, the J gene TRBJ2-7; TRBD1 matches 7 bases. The CDR3 sequence is 14 residues long. The trim removed 5 bases at V and 3 bases at J, leaving 7 bases unmatched.

The rearrangement links TRBV2 to TRBJ1-4; possible D gene TRBD1, 6 bases. Germline CDR1 SNHLY, CDR2 FYNNEI. This CDR3 spans 16 amino acids. The V end lost 3 bases, the J end lost 1 base, and 12 bases lay between the germline ends. The CDR3 spells CASSDHRVETNEKLFF. DNA of the CDR3: TGTGCCAGCAGTGACCACAGGGTAGAAACTAATGAAAAACTGTTTTTT.

This clonotype was found a few times. V gene TRBV6-2 or TRBV6-3 combines with J gene TRBJ2-3; TRBD1 agrees at 10 bases. The trim removed 2 bases at V and 4 bases at J, leaving 6 bases unmatched. The CDR3 contains 16 residues. The germline V gene encodes CDR1 MNHEY and CDR2 SVGEGT. CDR3 amino acids: CASSYGGQGSSDTQYF. In nucleotides, the CDR3 is TGTGCCAGCAGTTACGGGGGACAGGGGAGTTCAGATACGCAGTATTTT.

The chain is built from TRBV5-1 and TRBJ2-6; weak D call: TRBD1 (6 bases). Germline V gene sequence: CDR1 SGHRS, CDR2 YFSETQ. V was shortened by 1 base and J by 2 bases, with 7 bases between the two germline ends. The length of the CDR3 is 15 residues. This chain's CDR3 is CASSLSGAGANVLTF. In DNA, the CDR3 is TGCGCCAGCAGCTTGTCAGGGGCTGGGGCCAACGTCCTGACTTTC.

This chain joins TRBV11-2 and TRBJ2-7, with 8 bases that match TRBD2. With V trimmed by 5 bases and J by 2 bases, 14 bases remained unmatched. Germline assignment: CDR1 SGHAT and CDR2 FQNNGV. The CDR3 loop spans 17 amino acids. CDR3 DNA sequence: TGTGCCAGCAGCCCGGAACTAGCGGCCACGGCTACCTACGAGCAGTACTTC. It translates to CASSPELAATATYEQYF.

This clonotype was counted only a few times. The V and J genes are TRBV20-1 and TRBJ1-4; 7 nucleotides match TRBD1. Germline lookup yields CDR1 DFQATT and CDR2 SNEGSKA (reference sequence). The CDR3 covers 13 residues. With 6 bases clipped from V and 5 bases from J, the junction kept 6 bases outside the gene matches. The CDR3 here is CSARGTVNEKLFF. The CDR3 DNA sequence: TGCAGTGCGAGGGGGACAGTGAATGAAAAACTGTTTTTT.

This clonotype was picked up a small number of times. This chain uses TRBV29-1 with TRBJ2-2; 11 bases map to TRBD2. The junction had 7 bases not matched to a gene; V was cut back by 4 bases and J by 6 bases. In germline, CDR1 is SQVTM, CDR2 ANQGSEA. CDR3 length: 15 residues. The CDR3 loop is CSVGHLAGGPGELFF. For the CDR3, the DNA is TGCAGCGTTGGTCACCTAGCGGGGGGACCCGGGGAGCTGTTTTTT.

This rearrangement joins TRBV9 to TRBJ2-1; D is unresolved. V was pared by 5 bases and J by 10 bases, with 16 bases between. The CDR3 runs 13 residues. Germline V CDR1 and CDR2: SGDLS, YYNGEE. The CDR3 spells CASSQDLRREQFF. As DNA, the CDR3 is TGTGCCAGCAGTCAGGACCTTCGTCGGGAGCAGTTCTTC.

Notes on this clonotype: At one of its ends the junction is not consistent with the germline gene, which may arise from a read error. This chain links TRBV5-1 with TRBJ1-4; weak D call: TRBD1 (5 bases). Germline-derived CDR1 and CDR2 are SGHRS and YFSETQ. The CDR3 contains 14 residues. DNA of the CDR3: TGCGCCAGCAGCTTGGGCGGGGCTAATGGAAAACTGTTTTTT. The encoded protein is CASSLGGANGKLFF.

The table lists this clonotype with a count of one. This chain uses TRBV29-1 with TRBJ2-5; possibly TRBD1 for D (6 bases). V lost 7 bases and J lost 4, with 13 bases in between. The CDR3 runs 12 residues. Looked up from germline, CDR1 is SQVTM and CDR2 is ANQGSEA. CDR3 nucleotides: TGCAGCGCCCGGACAGAATTAGAGACCCAGTACTTC. It yields the protein CSARTELETQYF.

This clonotype was seen only a few times. The chain links TRBV18 to TRBJ1-4, with D uncertain. V dropped 0 bases and J dropped 7 bases, with 3 bases sitting between them. Germline-derived CDR1 and CDR2 are KGHSH and LQKENI. The CDR3 is made up of 12 amino acids. CDR3 sequence (DNA): TGTGCCAGCTCACCACCAGGTGAAAAACTGTTTTTT. It translates to CASSPPGEKLFF.

V and J are TRBV5-1 and TRBJ1-5, with 8 bases lining up with TRBD1. This CDR3 has 14 amino acids. From germline, CDR1 is SGHRS and CDR2 YFSETQ. With V trimmed by 2 bases and J by 6 bases, 4 bases remained unmatched. CDR3 sequence: CASSFKDRGQPQHF. The CDR3 nucleotides read TGCGCCAGCAGCTTCAAAGACAGGGGTCAGCCCCAGCATTTT.

The chain has TRBV2 and TRBJ1-3; 7 positions agree with TRBD1. The CDR3 is 15 amino acids. The V gene's germline CDR1 is SNHLY and CDR2 FYNNEI. Losses at the gene ends were 8 bases for V and 0 bases for J; bases not matched to a gene: 7. The CDR3 nucleotides read TGTGCCAGCCGGGGACAGAGGGGCTCTGGAAACACCATATATTTT. It specifies CASRGQRGSGNTIYF.

This clonotype has just a few counts. J is TRBJ2-3 and V is TRBV20-1; maybe TRBD2 (6 bases). The germline V gene has CDR1 DFQATT and CDR2 SNEGSKA (reference sequence). With 3 bases removed from V and 1 base from J, the gap between germline ends came to 11 bases. The CDR3 contains 14 residues. For the CDR3, the DNA is TGCAGTGCTAGCTCCACGGGGGGCACAGATACGCAGTATTTT. Its protein is CSASSTGGTDTQYF.

V is TRBV5-1 and J is TRBJ2-7; 12 bases align to TRBD2. CDR3 length equals 17 residues. Per germline, CDR1 SGHRS and CDR2 YFSETQ. After removal of 2 bases from V and 0 bases from J, the junction contained 6 bases not matched to a gene. CDR3 amino acids: CASSFHGLAGSSYEQYF. CDR3 DNA sequence: TGCGCCAGCAGCTTCCACGGACTAGCGGGGAGCTCCTACGAGCAGTACTTC.

A single count supports this clonotype. The chain is built from TRBV28 and TRBJ2-7; D is unclear. The germline V and J ends were trimmed by 1 base and 5 bases, with 15 bases remaining between them. This CDR3 is 15 amino acids long. In germline, CDR1 is MDHEN, CDR2 SYDVKM. In nucleotides, the CDR3 is TGTGCCAGCAGTTTATCCCCGGACCGAGACAACGAGCAGTACTTC. Its translation: CASSLSPDRDNEQYF.

This clonotype was picked up a small number of times. The CDR3 DNA reads TGTGCCAGCAGACAAGCAGCGGGTTCCTACGAGCAGTACTTC. Translated: CASRQAAGSYEQYF. This sequence joins TRBV12-3 or TRBV12-4 and TRBJ2-7; maybe TRBD2 (6 bases). The V and J ends lost 6 bases and 1 base respectively, with 13 bases between them. The length of the CDR3 is 14 residues.

This clonotype came up a few times. The chain joins TRBV4-1 to TRBJ2-2, with D unresolved. Germline V lookup: CDR1 MGHRA, CDR2 YSYEKL. Trimming removed 2 bases at V and 5 bases at J, with 6 bases between. The length of the CDR3 is 13 residues. CDR3 in amino acids: CASSQSLTGELFF. The DNA for the CDR3 is TGCGCCAGCAGCCAAAGCCTGACCGGGGAGCTGTTTTTT.

This clonotype was detected a few times. V usage is TRBV7-9 and J usage is TRBJ2-6; TRBD1 might be the D (7 bases). The CDR3 contains 17 residues. The V end lost 3 bases, the J end lost 3 bases, and 15 bases lay between the germline ends. CDR1 SEHNR and CDR2 FQNEAQ come from the germline V gene (reference sequence). CDR3 loop: CASSLVRGVIGANVLTF. CDR3 bases: TGTGCCAGCAGCTTGGTCAGGGGGGTTATTGGGGCCAACGTCCTGACTTTC.